Listed below are T cell receptor beta chains from one sample, sequenced in a study of OX40 agonist ivuxolimab in advanced cancers. The table came from immunoSEQ multiplex PCR; TCRdb's copy has only in-frame clones and leaves some out. The sample lists 75,000 to 100,000 clones, 84% seen once, with 5.8% in the top ten. The sample here was CD4+ or CD8+ T cells sorted from blood, taken in a trial of the OX40 agonist ivuxolimab. The receptor set was obtained from an adult with an advanced solid tumor such as melanoma, head and neck, liver or kidney cancer. CDR3s include the opening cysteine and the closing phenylalanine or tryptophan. The order of the fields is V gene, clone size, D gene, CDR3 length, J gene, CDR3 DNA, CDR3 protein. D genes are given only for firm matches. Some rows have no size entry. The others give once, few or many, or a class for an expanded clone.

>TRBV18|.|.|15|TRBJ1-4
TGTGCCAGCTCCTCAGGGACGACAACTAATGAAAAACTGTTTTTT
CASSSGTTTNEKLFF
>TRBV7-2|.|TRBD2|15|TRBJ2-7
TGTGCCAGCAGCCCGCGGACTAGCCCGTCGGTCGAGCAGTACTTC
CASSPRTSPSVEQYF
>TRBV6-5|once|TRBD1|14|TRBJ2-5
TGTGCCAGCAGTTGGACAGGCCCCCAAGAGACCCAGTACTTC
CASSWTGPQETQYF
>TRBV27|.|.|14|TRBJ1-5
TGTGCCAGCAGTTTCTTGGGTTTGGGTCAGCCCCAGCATTTT
CASSFLGLGQPQHF
>TRBV7-9|.|.|14|TRBJ1-2
TGTGCCAGCAGCTTAGGGGCGGGGGAAAATGGCTACACCTTC
CASSLGAGENGYTF
>TRBV4-1|.|.|16|TRBJ2-7
TGCGCCAGCAGCCAGGAAGGCGGTGGCAGAAACTACGAGCAGTACTTC
CASSQEGGGRNYEQYF
>TRBV7-8|.|.|14|TRBJ1-1
TGTGCCAGCAGCTTAGGGGGATCCAACACTGAAGCTTTCTTT
CASSLGGSNTEAFF
>TRBV7-9|.|.|15|TRBJ1-1
TGTGCCAGCAGCCTCTCAGATGGCCTGAACACTGAAGCTTTCTTT
CASSLSDGLNTEAFF
>TRBV2|.|.|12|TRBJ1-1
TGTGCCAGCAGAGGGGAGACCACTGAAGCTTTCTTT
CASRGETTEAFF
>TRBV9|.|.|15|TRBJ1-3
TGTGCCAGCAGCGTAGACACGGCCTCTGGAAACACCATATATTTT
CASSVDTASGNTIYF
>TRBV21-1|.|.|15|TRBJ2-7
TGTGCCAGCAGCACCTTCCGGACTAGCGGGATCGAGCAGTACTTC
CASSTFRTSGIEQYF
>TRBV4-3|.|TRBD1|15|TRBJ1-2
TGCGCCAGCAGCCAAGATAGAAAAGGTCCGGACAGGGGACTTTTC
CASSQDRKGPDRGLF
>TRBV5-6|.|TRBD2|16|TRBJ2-5
TGTGCCAGCAGCACCGGACTAGCGGGAGGAGGAGAGACCCAGTACTTC
CASSTGLAGGGETQYF
>TRBV7-6|.|.|14|TRBJ2-1
TGTGCCAGCAGCCCTCGGGGGGCGGAGAATGAGCAGTTCTTC
CASSPRGAENEQFF
>TRBV9|.|.|15|TRBJ1-1
TGTGCCAGCAGCGTGCCGGGCGCCATGAACACTGAAGCTTTCTTT
CASSVPGAMNTEAFF
>TRBV7-2|.|.|18|TRBJ1-1
TGTGCCAGCAGCTTAGCATTACCCGGTGCTCTTATGAACACTGAAGCTTTCTTT
CASSLALPGALMNTEAFF
>TRBV19|.|TRBD2|14|TRBJ2-7
TGTGCCAGTAGTATGTGGGCGGGGGCCTACGAGCAGTACTTC
CASSMWAGAYEQYF
>TRBV19|once|.|15|TRBJ1-1
TGTGCCAGTAGTATAGATGGGGTAGGCAGTATGGAAGCTTTCTTT
CASSIDGVGSMEAFF
>TRBV19|.|.|14|TRBJ1-4
TGTGCCAGTAGTATTCTACAGAATAATGAAAAACTGTTTTTT
CASSILQNNEKLFF
>TRBV5-1|.|.|15|TRBJ2-5
TGCGCCAGCAGCTTGACAGGCAGGGGCGGGGAGACCCAGTACTTC
CASSLTGRGGETQYF
>TRBV19|.|.|14|TRBJ2-1
TGTGCCACCCACGCGACGACGGCCTACAATGAGCAGTTCTTC
CATHATTAYNEQFF
>TRBV5-1|.|TRBD1|16|TRBJ2-2
TGCGCCAGCAGCTTCACGGGACAGGGGAGGACCCGGGAGCTGTTTTTT
CASSFTGQGRTRELFF
>TRBV5-1|.|TRBD1|16|TRBJ1-1
TGCGCCAGCAGTCAGTGGGCGGACAGGCCAAACACTGAAGCTTTCTTT
CASSQWADRPNTEAFF
>TRBV6-5|.|.|13|TRBJ2-5
TGTGCCAGCACCAGGGATTTAAAAGAGACCCAGTACTTC
CASTRDLKETQYF
>TRBV5-5|medium-sized|TRBD1|15|TRBJ1-1
TGTGCCAGCAGCCCGGACAGGGGGCATGGGACTGAAGCTTTCTTT
CASSPDRGHGTEAFF
>TRBV5-6|.|.|12|TRBJ2-7
TGTGCCAGCAGCTTCCGCTCCTACGAGCAGTACTTC
CASSFRSYEQYF
>TRBV30|.|.|12|TRBJ1-1
TGTGCCTGGAGTGACCCGAACACTGAAGCTTTCTTT
CAWSDPNTEAFF
>TRBV19|.|TRBD2|15|TRBJ2-3
TGTGCCAGTAGTATTGGGGGGACTAAAACAGATACGCAGTATTTT
CASSIGGTKTDTQYF
>TRBV4-2|few|.|16|TRBJ2-7
TGTGCCAGCAGCCAGGGCCTGTCTGGGAGAGGGTACGAGCAGTACTTC
CASSQGLSGRGYEQYF
>TRBV2|.|TRBD2|16|TRBJ2-3
TGTGCCAGCAGTGAGCGGCGGGAGGGAGGAACAGATACGCAGTATTTT
CASSERREGGTDTQYF
>TRBV7-9|.|.|11|TRBJ2-7
TGTGCCAGCAGCTTTAGCTACGAGCAGTACTTC
CASSFSYEQYF